The T cell receptor (beta chain) under discussion was sequenced for a study of blood T cell repertoires in COVID-19. Whole-study context: COVID-19 samples collected from the United States, Italy and Spain covered acute and convalescent phases.

The repertoire was sequenced with immunoSEQ multiplex PCR; TCRdb's copy has only in-frame clones and lacks some. The top ten clones hold 1.5% to 2% of a sample with fewer than 600,000 clones, around 89% of them seen once. The germline V gene encodes CDR1 KGHDR and CDR2 SFDVKD. This CDR3 is 15 amino acids long. With 3 bases clipped from V and 7 bases from J, the junction kept 7 bases outside the gene matches. Everyone who took part was 18 to 89 years old, and they came from about 23 US areas. Researchers sorted participants into cohorts using their self-reported clinical history. Symptom resolution, clearance, or two negative PCRs marked donors in Cohort 3 as recovered.

The rearrangement joins TRBV24-1 to TRBJ1-2; TRBD1 agrees at 10 bases. Sequencing used PBMCs or T cells enriched from blood (not recorded which). The clonotype was recovered from a woman aged 40 to 50 who had recovered from COVID-19. The CDR3 sequence is CATSDTTGGVGGYTF. CDR3 sequence (DNA): TGTGCCACCAGTGATACGACAGGGGGCGTAGGTGGCTACACCTTC.